The clone carrying this T cell receptor (beta chain) was seen just once. These data belong to a study of T cell repertoires in cytomegalovirus infection. TCRdb redid the calling of the reads with MiXCR, one entry per CDR3 protein. The data contain approximately 150,000 distinct CDR3 sequences, over 15% of them seen just once; the ten biggest clones take up roughly 20%. This TCR derives from a human donor in good health (CMV status not recorded). Some clones in this sample may be carry-over from other donors' samples. The specimen sequenced was CD8+ T cells from PBMCs.

DNA for the CDR3: TGTGCCAGTAGTTGGAGACAGGGGTCCTACGAGCAGTACTTC. Residues: CASSWRQGSYEQYF. The chain recombines TRBV19 with TRBJ2-7; 8 bases are shared with TRBD1. Germline V CDR1 and CDR2: LNHDA, SQIVND (reference sequence). The CDR3 loop spans 14 amino acids. With V trimmed by 5 bases and J by 1 base, 4 bases remained unmatched. Supplemented by reference TRBV19 and TRBJ2-7, the full variable domain reads DGGITQSPKYLFRKEGQNVTLSCEQNLNHDAMYWYRQDPGQGLRLIYYSQIVNDFQKGDIAEGYSVSREKKESFPLTVTSAQKNPTAFYLCASSWRQGSYEQYFGPGTRLTVT.